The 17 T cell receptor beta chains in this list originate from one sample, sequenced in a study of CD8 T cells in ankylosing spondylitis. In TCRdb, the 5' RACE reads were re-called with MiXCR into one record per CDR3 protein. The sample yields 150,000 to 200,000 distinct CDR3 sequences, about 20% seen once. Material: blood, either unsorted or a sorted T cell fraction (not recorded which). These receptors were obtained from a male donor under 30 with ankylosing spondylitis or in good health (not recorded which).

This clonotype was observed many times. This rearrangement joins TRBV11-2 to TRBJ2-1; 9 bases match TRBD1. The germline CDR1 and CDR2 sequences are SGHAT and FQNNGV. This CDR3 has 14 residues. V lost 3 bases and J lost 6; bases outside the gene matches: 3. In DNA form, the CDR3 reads TGTGCCAGCAGCTTCGGGACAGGGAGCAATGAGCAGTTCTTC. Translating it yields CASSFGTGSNEQFF.

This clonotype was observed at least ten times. CDR3 sequence reads: CASSFLRGASTGELFF. CDR3 sequence (DNA): TGTGCCAGCAGTTTCCTGAGGGGGGCGAGCACCGGGGAGCTGTTTTTT. The chain employs TRBV6-5 and TRBJ2-2, with D perhaps matching TRBD1 or TRBD2 (6 bases each). Between the trimmed V and J ends, which lost 4 bases and 4 bases, there was a span of 16 bases. The germline gives CDR1 MNHEY, CDR2 SVGAGI. The CDR3 covers 16 residues.

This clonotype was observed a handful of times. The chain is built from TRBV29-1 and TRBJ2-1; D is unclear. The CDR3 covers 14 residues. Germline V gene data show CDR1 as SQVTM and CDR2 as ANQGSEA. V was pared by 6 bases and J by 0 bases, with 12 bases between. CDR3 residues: CSVSPVYSYNEQFF. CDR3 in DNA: TGCAGCGTCAGCCCGGTTTACTCCTACAATGAGCAGTTCTTC.

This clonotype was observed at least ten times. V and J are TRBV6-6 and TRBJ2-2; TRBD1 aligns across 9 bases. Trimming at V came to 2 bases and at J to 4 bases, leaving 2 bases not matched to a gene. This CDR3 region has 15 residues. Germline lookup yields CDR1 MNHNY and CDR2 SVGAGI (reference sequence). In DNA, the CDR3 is TGTGCCAGCAGTTACGGGACAGGGCTCACCGGGGAGCTGTTTTTT. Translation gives CASSYGTGLTGELFF.

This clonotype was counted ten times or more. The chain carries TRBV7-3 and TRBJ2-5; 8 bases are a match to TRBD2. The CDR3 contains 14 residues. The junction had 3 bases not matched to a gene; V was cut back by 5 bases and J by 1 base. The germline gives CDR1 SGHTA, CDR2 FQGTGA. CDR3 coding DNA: TGTGCCAGCAGCCCAAGCGGGAGCCAAGAGACCCAGTACTTC. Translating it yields CASSPSGSQETQYF. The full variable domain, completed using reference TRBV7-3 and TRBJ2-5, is GAGVSQTPSNKVTEKGKYVELRCDPISGHTALYWYRQSLGQGPEFLIYFQGTGAADDSGLPNDRFFAVRPEGSVSTLKIQRTERGDSAVYLCASSPSGSQETQYFGPGTRLLVL.

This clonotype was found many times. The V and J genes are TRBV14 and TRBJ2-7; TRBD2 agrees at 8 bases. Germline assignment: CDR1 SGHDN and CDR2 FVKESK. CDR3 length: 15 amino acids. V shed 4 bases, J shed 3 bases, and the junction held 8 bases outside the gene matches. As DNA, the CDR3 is TGTGCCAGCAGCCCCGACGGGACTAGACTCTACGAGCAGTACTTC. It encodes CASSPDGTRLYEQYF. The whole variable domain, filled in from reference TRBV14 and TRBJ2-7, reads EAGVTQFPSHSVIEKGQTVTLRCDPISGHDNLYWYRRVMGKEIKFLLHFVKESKQDESGMPNNRFLAERTGGTYSTLKVQPAELEDSGVYFCASSPDGTRLYEQYFGPGTRLTVT.

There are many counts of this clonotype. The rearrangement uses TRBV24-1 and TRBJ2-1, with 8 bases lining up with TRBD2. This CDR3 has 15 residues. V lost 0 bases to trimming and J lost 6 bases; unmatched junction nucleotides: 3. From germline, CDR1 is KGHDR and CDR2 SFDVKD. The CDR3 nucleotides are TGTGCCACCAGTGATTTGGCTAGCGGGCCCAATGAGCAGTTCTTC. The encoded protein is CATSDLASGPNEQFF.

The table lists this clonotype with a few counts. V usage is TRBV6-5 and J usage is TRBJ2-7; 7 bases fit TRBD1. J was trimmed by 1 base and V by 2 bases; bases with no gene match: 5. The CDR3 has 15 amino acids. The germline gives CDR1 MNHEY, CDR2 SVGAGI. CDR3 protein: CASSYHLDRSYEQYF. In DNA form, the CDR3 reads TGTGCCAGCAGTTACCACCTGGACAGGTCCTACGAGCAGTACTTC.

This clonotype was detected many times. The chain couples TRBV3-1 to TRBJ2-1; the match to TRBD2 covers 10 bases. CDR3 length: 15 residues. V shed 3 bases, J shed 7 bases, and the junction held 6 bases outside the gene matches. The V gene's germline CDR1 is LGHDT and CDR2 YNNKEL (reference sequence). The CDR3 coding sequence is TGTGCCAGCAGCCACGATGGTAGCGGGAGGAATGAGCAGTTCTTC. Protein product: CASSHDGSGRNEQFF.

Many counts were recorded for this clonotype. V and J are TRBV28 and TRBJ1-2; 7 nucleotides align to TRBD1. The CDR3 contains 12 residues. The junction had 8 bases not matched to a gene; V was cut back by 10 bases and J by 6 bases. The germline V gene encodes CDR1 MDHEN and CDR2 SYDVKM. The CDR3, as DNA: TGTGCCACCCATTTAGGGGGCGATGGCTACACCTTC. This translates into CATHLGGDGYTF.

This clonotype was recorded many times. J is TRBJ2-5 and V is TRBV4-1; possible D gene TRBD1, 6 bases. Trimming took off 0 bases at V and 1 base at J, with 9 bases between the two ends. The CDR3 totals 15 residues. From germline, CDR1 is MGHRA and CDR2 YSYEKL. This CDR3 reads CASSQDRGIQETQYF. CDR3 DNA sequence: TGCGCCAGCAGCCAAGATAGGGGGATCCAAGAGACCCAGTACTTC.

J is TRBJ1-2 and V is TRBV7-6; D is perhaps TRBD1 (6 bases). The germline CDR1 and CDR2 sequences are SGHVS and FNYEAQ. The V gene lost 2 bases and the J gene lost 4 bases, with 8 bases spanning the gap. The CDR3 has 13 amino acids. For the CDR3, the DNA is TGTGCCAGCAGCTTACAGGGGATCTATGGCTACACCTTC. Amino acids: CASSLQGIYGYTF.

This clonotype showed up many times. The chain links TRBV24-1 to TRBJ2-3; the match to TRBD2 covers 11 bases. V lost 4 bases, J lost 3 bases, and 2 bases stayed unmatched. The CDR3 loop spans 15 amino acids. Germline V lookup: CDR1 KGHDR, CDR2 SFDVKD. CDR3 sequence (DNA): TGTGCCACCAGTGAACTAGCGGGAGTAACAGATACGCAGTATTTT. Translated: CATSELAGVTDTQYF.

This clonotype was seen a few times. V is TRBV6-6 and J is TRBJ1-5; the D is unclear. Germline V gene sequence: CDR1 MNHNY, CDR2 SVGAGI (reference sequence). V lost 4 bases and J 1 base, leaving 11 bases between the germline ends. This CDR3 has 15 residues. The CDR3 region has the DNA TGTGCCAGCAGTTTACTCCCGCAGAGCAATCAGCCCCAGCATTTT. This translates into CASSLLPQSNQPQHF.

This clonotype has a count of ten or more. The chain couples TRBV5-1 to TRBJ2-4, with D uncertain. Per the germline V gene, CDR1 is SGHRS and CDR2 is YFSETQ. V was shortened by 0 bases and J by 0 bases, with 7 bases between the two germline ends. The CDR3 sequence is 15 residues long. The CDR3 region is CASSLDQLAKNIQYF. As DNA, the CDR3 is TGCGCCAGCAGCTTGGACCAGCTAGCCAAAAACATTCAGTACTTC.

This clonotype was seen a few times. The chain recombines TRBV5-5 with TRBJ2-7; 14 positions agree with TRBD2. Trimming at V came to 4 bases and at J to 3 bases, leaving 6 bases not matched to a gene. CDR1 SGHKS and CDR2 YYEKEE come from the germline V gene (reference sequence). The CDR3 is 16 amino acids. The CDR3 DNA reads TGTGCCAGCAGCCCGACGGGACTAGCGGGGGTCTACGAGCAGTACTTC. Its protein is CASSPTGLAGVYEQYF.

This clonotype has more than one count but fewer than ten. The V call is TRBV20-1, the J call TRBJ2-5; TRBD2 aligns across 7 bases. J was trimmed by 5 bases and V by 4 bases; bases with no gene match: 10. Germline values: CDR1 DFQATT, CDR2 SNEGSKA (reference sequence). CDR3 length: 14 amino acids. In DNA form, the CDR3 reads TGCAGTGCTATTCCTGGGGGAGGGACGGAGACCCAGTACTTC. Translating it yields CSAIPGGGTETQYF.